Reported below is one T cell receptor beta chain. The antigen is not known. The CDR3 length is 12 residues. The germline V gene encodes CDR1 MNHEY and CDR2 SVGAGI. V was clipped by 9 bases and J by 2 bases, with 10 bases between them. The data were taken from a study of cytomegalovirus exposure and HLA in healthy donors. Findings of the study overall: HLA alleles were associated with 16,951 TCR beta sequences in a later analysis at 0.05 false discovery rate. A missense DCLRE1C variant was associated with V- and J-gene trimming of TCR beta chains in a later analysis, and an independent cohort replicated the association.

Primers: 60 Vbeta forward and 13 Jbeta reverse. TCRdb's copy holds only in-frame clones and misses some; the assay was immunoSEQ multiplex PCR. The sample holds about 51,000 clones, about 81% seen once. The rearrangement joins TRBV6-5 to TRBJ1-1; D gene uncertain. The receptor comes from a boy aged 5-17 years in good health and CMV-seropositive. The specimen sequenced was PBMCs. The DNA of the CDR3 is TGTGCCAGTACATATAAAAACACTGAAGCTTTCTTT. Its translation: CASTYKNTEAFF.